The entry below gives a single T cell receptor beta chain sequence along with its context. The sample is drawn from a study of blood T cell repertoires in COVID-19. The overall study: Samples taken during acute and convalescent COVID-19 were collected in the United States, Italy and Spain. PBMCs, B-cell-depleted T cells, or T cells were the source of the cDNA or gDNA that made up the material.

The germline gives CDR1 PRHDT, CDR2 FYEKMQ (reference sequence). The CDR3 length is 18 residues. V lost 3 bases, J lost 4 bases, and 16 bases stayed unmatched. Study members were between roughly 18 and 90 years old and lived in fewer than 30 US regions. Each recovered donor of Cohort 3 presented with two negative PCRs, clearance, or symptom resolution. TCRdb's copy holds only in-frame clones and misses some; the assay was immunoSEQ multiplex PCR. In the table there are approximately 300,000 clones, over 75% of which are singletons. The chain couples TRBV13 to TRBJ2-7; TRBD2 agrees at 9 bases. What was sequenced was PBMCs or T cells enriched from blood (not recorded which). This TCR was recovered from a woman in her 30s who had recovered from COVID-19. The CDR3 DNA reads TGTGCCAGCAGCTTTAAGGGAGCGGGGGGCGCTTCTACATACGAGCAGTACTTC. This encodes CASSFKGAGGASTYEQYF.